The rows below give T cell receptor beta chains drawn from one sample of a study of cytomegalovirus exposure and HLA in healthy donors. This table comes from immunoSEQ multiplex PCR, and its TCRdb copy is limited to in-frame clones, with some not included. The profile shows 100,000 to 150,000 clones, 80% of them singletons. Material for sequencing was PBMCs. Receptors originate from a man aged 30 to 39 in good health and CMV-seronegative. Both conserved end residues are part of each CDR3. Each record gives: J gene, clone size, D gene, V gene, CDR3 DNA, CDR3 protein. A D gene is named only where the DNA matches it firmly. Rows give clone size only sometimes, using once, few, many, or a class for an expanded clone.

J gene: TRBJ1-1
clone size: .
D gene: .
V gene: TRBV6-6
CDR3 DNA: TGTGCCAGCACTTCAATCAGGGTGGAGGGAGCTTTCTTT
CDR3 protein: CASTSIRVEGAFF

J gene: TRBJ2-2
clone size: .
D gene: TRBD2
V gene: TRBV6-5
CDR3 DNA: TGTGCCAGCAGTTACTCGGCTAGCGGGGGGGTCGGGGAGCTGTTTTTT
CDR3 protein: CASSYSASGGVGELFF

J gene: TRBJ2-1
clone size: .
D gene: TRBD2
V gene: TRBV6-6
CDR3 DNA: TGTGCCAGCAGTTACCTAGGACTAGCGACATACAATGAGCAGTTCTTC
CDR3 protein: CASSYLGLATYNEQFF

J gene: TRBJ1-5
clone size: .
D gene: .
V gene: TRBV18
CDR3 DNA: TGTGCCAGCTCCTACAGGGTGCTGGATCAGCCCCAGCATTTT
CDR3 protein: CASSYRVLDQPQHF

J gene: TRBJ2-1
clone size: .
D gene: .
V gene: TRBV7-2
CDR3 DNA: TGTGCCAGCAGCTTGGGGCATTACAATGAGCAGTTCTTC
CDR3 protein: CASSLGHYNEQFF

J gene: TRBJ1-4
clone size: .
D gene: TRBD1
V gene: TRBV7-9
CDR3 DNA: TGTGCCAGCAGCTTAGTTAGAGGACAGGGAGAAAAACTGTTTTTT
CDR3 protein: CASSLVRGQGEKLFF

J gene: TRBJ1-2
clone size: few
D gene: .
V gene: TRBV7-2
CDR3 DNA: TGTGCCAGCAGCTTAGATTCGGCAGGGGCTAACTATGGCTACACCTTC
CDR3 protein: CASSLDSAGANYGYTF

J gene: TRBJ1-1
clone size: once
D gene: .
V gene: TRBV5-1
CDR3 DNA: TGCGCCAGCCATGATCCTCTAGGACATCTGAACACTGAAGCTTTCTTT
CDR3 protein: CASHDPLGHLNTEAFF

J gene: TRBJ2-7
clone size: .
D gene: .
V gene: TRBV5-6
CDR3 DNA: TGTGCCAGCAGCTCGACAGGTCGCGCCGACGAGCAGTACTTC
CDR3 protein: CASSSTGRADEQYF

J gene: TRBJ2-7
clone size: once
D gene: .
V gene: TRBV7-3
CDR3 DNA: TGTGCCAGCAGCTTAAGTGGCAGGGGCAGGGACGAGCAGTACTTC
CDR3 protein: CASSLSGRGRDEQYF

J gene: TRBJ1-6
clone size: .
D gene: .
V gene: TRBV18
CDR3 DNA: TGTGCCAGCTCCGGGTCTCACTTTGAACCCCTCCACTTT
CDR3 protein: CASSGSHFEPLHF

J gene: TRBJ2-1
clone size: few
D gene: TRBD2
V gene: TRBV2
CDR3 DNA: TGTGCCAGCATTGGGACTAGCGGGATAATCTTAGACAATGAGCAGTTCTTC
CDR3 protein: CASIGTSGIILDNEQFF

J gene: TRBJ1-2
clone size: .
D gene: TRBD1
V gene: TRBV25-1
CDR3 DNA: TGTGCCAGCAGTGAATCCGTGACAGGGGGAGTATATGGCTACACCTTC
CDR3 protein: CASSESVTGGVYGYTF

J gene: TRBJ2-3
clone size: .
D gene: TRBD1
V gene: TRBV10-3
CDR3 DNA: TGTGCCATCAGTGAGCACGGACAGGGGAAAGATACGCAGTATTTT
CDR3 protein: CAISEHGQGKDTQYF

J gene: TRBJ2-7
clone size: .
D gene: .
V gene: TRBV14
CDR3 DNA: TGTGCCAGCAGCCAAGAACCCGCAGGGGTTACCTACGAGCAGTACTTC
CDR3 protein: CASSQEPAGVTYEQYF

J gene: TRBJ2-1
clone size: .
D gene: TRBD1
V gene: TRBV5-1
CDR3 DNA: TGCGCCAGCAGCCCGGACAGGGGCGATGAGCAGTTCTTC
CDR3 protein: CASSPDRGDEQFF

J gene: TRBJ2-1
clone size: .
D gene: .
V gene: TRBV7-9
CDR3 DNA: TGTGCCAGCAGTCCCGCCGCTGGGGCCAATGAGCAGTTCTTC
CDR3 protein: CASSPAAGANEQFF

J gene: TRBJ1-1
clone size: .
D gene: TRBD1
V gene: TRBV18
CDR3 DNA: TGTGCCAGCTCACCCTGGCAGGGGGATGAAGCTTTCTTT
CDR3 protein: CASSPWQGDEAFF

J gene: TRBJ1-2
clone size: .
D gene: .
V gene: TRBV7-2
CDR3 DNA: TGTGCCAGCAGCTTTAATCTGGGGGGCTATGGCTACACCTTC
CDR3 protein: CASSFNLGGYGYTF

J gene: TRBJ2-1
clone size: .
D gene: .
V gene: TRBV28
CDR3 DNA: TGTGCCAGCAGTTTCATCTACAATGAGCAGTTCTTC
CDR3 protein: CASSFIYNEQFF

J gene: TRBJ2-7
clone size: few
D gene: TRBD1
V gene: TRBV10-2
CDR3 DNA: TGCGCCAGCAGCGTAGCCCACAGGGGCTTGGGCTACGAGCAGTACTTC
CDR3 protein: CASSVAHRGLGYEQYF

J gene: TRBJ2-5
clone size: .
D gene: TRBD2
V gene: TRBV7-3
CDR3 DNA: TGTGCCAGCAGTTTAGCGGGTTCTCAAGAGACCCAGTACTTC
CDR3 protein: CASSLAGSQETQYF

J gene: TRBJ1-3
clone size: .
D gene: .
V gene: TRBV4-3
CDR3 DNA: TGCGCCAGCAGCCAAGATCCCAGCTCTGGAAACACCATATATTTT
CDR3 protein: CASSQDPSSGNTIYF

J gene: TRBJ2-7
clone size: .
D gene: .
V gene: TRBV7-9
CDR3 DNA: TGTGCCAGCAGTTTTACGGGGTTCGAGCAGTACTTC
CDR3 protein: CASSFTGFEQYF

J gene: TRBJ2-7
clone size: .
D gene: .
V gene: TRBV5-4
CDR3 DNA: TGTGCCAGCAGCTTGGAACCCTCGGGGTCCTACGAGCAGTACTTC
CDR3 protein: CASSLEPSGSYEQYF

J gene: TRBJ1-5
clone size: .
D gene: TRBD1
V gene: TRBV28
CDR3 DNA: TGTGCCAGCAGTCCCCCCTCAGGGGGCGGTCAGCCCCAGCATTTT
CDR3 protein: CASSPPSGGGQPQHF

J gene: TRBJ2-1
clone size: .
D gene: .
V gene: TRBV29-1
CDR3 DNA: TGCAGCGCGCTACAGTACAATGAGCAGTTCTTC
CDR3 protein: CSALQYNEQFF

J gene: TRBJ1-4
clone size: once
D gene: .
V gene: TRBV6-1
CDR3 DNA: TGTGCCAGCAAACAGTTGGGTAATGAAAAACTGTTTTTT
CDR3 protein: CASKQLGNEKLFF

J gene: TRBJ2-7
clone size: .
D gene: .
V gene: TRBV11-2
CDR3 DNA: TGTGCCAGCAGCAACAGGGTCTCTTACGAGCAGTACTTC
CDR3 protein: CASSNRVSYEQYF

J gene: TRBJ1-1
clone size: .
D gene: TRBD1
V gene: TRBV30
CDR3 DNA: TGTGCCTGGAGGCCGACAGGGGTTAGTCCGGCTTTCTTT
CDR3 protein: CAWRPTGVSPAFF

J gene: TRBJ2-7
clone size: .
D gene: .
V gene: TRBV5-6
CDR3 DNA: TGTGCCAGCAGCTCGGCTCCCGGGGGATCCTACGAGCAGTACTTC
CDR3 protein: CASSSAPGGSYEQYF

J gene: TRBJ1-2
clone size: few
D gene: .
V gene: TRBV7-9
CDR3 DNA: TGTGCCAGCAGCTCGCGGACAGAAACTAACTATGGCTACACCTTC
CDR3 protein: CASSSRTETNYGYTF

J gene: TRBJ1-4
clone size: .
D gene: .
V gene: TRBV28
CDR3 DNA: TGTGCCAGCAGTTTATCGGGGAGAGATGAACTGTTTTTT
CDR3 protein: CASSLSGRDELFF

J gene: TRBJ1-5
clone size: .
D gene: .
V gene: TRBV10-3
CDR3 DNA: TGTGCCATCAGTCCGGGGAGGACCCAGGGTAATCAGCCCCAGCATTTT
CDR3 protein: CAISPGRTQGNQPQHF